Following are 22 T cell receptor beta chains from one sample sequenced in a study of T cell changes during pregnancy in multiple sclerosis. The data were produced by immunoSEQ multiplex PCR, yet TCRdb's version contains in-frame clones alone and is incomplete. The sample consists of fewer than 40,000 clones, less than 95% of them appearing once. The sample here was CD4+ T cells from peripheral blood mononuclear cells, taken in the first trimester of pregnancy. The receptors stem from a female donor in good health, enrolled as a control in a pregnancy study.

V is TRBV9 and J is TRBJ2-3; 8 bases line up with TRBD1. Trimming removed 4 bases from V and 2 bases from J; junction bases left unmatched: 9. Germline-derived CDR1 and CDR2 are SGDLS and YYNGEE. This CDR3 has 16 residues. The CDR3 reads CASSLQGAPDTDTQYF. The CDR3 coding sequence is TGTGCCAGCAGCCTTCAGGGGGCGCCCGACACAGATACGCAGTATTTT.

V gene TRBV7-9 combines with J gene TRBJ1-2; TRBD1 might be the D (5 bases). The CDR3 consists of 14 residues. Germline V gene lookup returns CDR1 SEHNR and CDR2 FQNEAQ (reference sequence). V lost 5 bases, J lost 5 bases, and 15 bases lay in between. CDR3 nucleotide sequence: TGTGCCAGCAGCGATCCCGGGACTGAGTATGGCTACACCTTC. It specifies CASSDPGTEYGYTF.

The CDR3 is CASSRALNQPQHF. The CDR3 DNA reads TGTGCCAGCAGCCGGGCCTTGAATCAGCCCCAGCATTTT. The gene calls are TRBV14 and TRBJ1-5; D is uncertain. The CDR3 is made up of 13 amino acids. The germline V and J ends were trimmed by 4 bases and 4 bases, with 8 bases remaining between them. Looked up from germline, CDR1 is SGHDN and CDR2 is FVKESK.

As for this clone: The sample has other DNA sequences that encode this CDR3 too. The gene calls are TRBV30 and TRBJ1-4, with 7 bases aligning to TRBD1. V was clipped by 2 bases and J by 8 bases; unmatched bases: 5. The germline gives CDR1 GTSNPN, CDR2 SVGIG (reference sequence). This CDR3 contains 13 residues. CDR3 sequence (DNA): TGTGCCTGGAGTCGACAGGGCATCGAAAAACTGTTTTTT. This sequence encodes CAWSRQGIEKLFF.

The chain links TRBV7-2 to TRBJ2-7; TRBD2 agrees at 12 bases. After removal of 5 bases from V and 4 bases from J, the junction contained 3 bases not matched to a gene. Germline values: CDR1 SGHTA, CDR2 FQGNSA. The CDR3 consists of 14 residues. The CDR3 sequence is CASSVTSGGYEQYF. The CDR3 DNA reads TGTGCCAGCAGCGTGACTAGCGGGGGTTACGAGCAGTACTTC.

J is TRBJ2-1 and V is TRBV5-4; 9 bases line up with TRBD2. The CDR3 length is 16 residues. In germline, CDR1 is SGHNT, CDR2 YYREEE (reference sequence). J lost 8 bases, V lost 2 bases, and 11 bases had no gene match. CDR3 residues: CASSLRRGGGGDEQFF. CDR3 sequence (DNA): TGTGCCAGCAGCTTACGGCGGGGGGGCGGAGGAGATGAGCAGTTCTTC.

The chain combines TRBV25-1 with TRBJ1-2, with 11 bases that match TRBD1. Trimming took 2 bases from V and 8 from J; bases not matched to a gene: 7. The germline V gene encodes CDR1 MGHDK and CDR2 SYGVNS. This CDR3 has 15 residues. In nucleotides, the CDR3 is TGTGCCAGCAGTGAAAGGACAGGGGGCGTGGGCGGCTACACCTTC. As protein: CASSERTGGVGGYTF.

The rearrangement links TRBV27 to TRBJ2-3; 8 nucleotides agree with TRBD1. The trim removed 3 bases at V and 6 bases at J, leaving 11 bases unmatched. The CDR3 covers 16 residues. Germline assignment: CDR1 MNHEY and CDR2 SMNVEV (reference sequence). The CDR3 protein is CASSLSPRTGRDTQYF. DNA for the CDR3: TGTGCCAGCAGTTTGTCCCCCCGGACAGGGCGGGATACGCAGTATTTT.

This clone was recorded only once. The chain carries TRBV9 and TRBJ2-1; TRBD2 matches at 10 bases. V shed 7 bases and J 4 bases; nucleotides not matched to a gene: 8. Germline V gene data show CDR1 as SGDLS and CDR2 as YYNGEE. The length of the CDR3 is 15 residues. CDR3 sequence reads: CASAPGLASYNEQFF. The CDR3 region has the DNA TGTGCCAGCGCCCCGGGACTAGCGTCTTACAATGAGCAGTTCTTC.

CDR3 protein: CAISDPGQENPYEQYF. Written as DNA, the CDR3 is TGTGCCATCAGTGACCCCGGACAGGAAAATCCCTACGAGCAGTACTTC. V is TRBV10-3 and J is TRBJ2-7, with TRBD1 identical over 7 bases. Per the germline V gene, CDR1 is ENHRY and CDR2 is SYGVKD. V was pared by 3 bases and J by 2 bases, with 10 bases of the junction left unmatched. The CDR3 extends over 16 amino acids.

This clone appeared a single time. The chain recombines TRBV5-5 with TRBJ1-1, with TRBD1 as a possible D gene (6 bases). Germline CDR1 reads SGHKS; CDR2 reads YYEKEE (reference sequence). The CDR3 runs 14 residues. Trimming cost V 0 bases and J 2 bases, with 8 bases left between them. The CDR3 DNA sequence: TGTGCCAGCAGCTTGGGGACAGCAAACACTGAAGCTTTCTTT. Its translation: CASSLGTANTEAFF.

The chain recombines TRBV29-1 with TRBJ1-1; D perhaps matches TRBD1 (6 bases). The germline V gene has CDR1 SQVTM and CDR2 ANQGSEA. V was shortened by 5 bases and J by 0 bases, with 10 bases between the two germline ends. The CDR3 length is 13 residues. The CDR3 DNA is TGCAGCGTTCCCGGACAGCTGAACACTGAAGCTTTCTTT. Translation: CSVPGQLNTEAFF. Looking up the rest from reference TRBV29-1 and TRBJ1-1 gives the full variable domain: SAVISQKPSRDICQRGTSLTIQCQVDSQVTMMFWYRQQPGQSLTLIATANQGSEATYESGFVIDKFPISRPNLTFSTLTVSNMSPEDSSIYLCSVPGQLNTEAFFGQGTRLTVV.

V is TRBV12-2 and J is TRBJ1-1; the table's D call, TRBD1, has no DNA check behind it. TRBV12-2 is flagged as a pseudogene. This CDR3 has 22 amino acids. The chain's CDR3 is CASPVPRDRESVPRTMNTEAFF. Here the CDR3 DNA reads TGTGCAAGCCCTGTCCCCCGGGACAGGGAAAGTGTACCCAGGACCATGAACACTGAAGCTTTCTTT.

The rearrangement joins TRBV6-1 to TRBJ1-3; no clear D. The CDR3 totals 16 residues. Germline V lookup: CDR1 MNHNS, CDR2 SASEGT. Trimming cost V 3 bases and J 0 bases, with 12 bases left between them. CDR3 amino acids: CASSDGRFISGNTIYF. The CDR3 coding sequence is TGTGCCAGCAGTGATGGTCGGTTCATCTCTGGAAACACCATATATTTT.

This rearrangement joins TRBV19 to TRBJ1-4; a possible D gene is TRBD1 (6 bases). The CDR3 runs to 15 residues. CDR1 and CDR2 (germline): LNHDA, SQIVND (reference sequence). V lost 5 bases and J lost 6, with 16 bases in between. Here the CDR3 DNA reads TGTGCCAGTAGTCCCTCTCAGGGGTGGGATGAAAAACTGTTTTTT. Protein product: CASSPSQGWDEKLFF.

The sample holds one count of this clone. The chain has TRBV27 and TRBJ2-4; weak D call: TRBD1 (6 bases). Per germline, CDR1 MNHEY and CDR2 SMNVEV (reference sequence). Trimming removed 5 bases from V and 0 bases from J, with 17 bases in between. The CDR3 is 17 residues long. Written as DNA, the CDR3 is TGTGCCAGCAGTGTACAGGGAGAGGGGCTAGCCAAAAACATTCAGTACTTC. This gives the protein CASSVQGEGLAKNIQYF.

The chain combines TRBV5-5 with TRBJ1-1; D remains ambiguous. Trimming took off 0 bases at V and 6 bases at J, with 24 bases between the two ends. The CDR3 consists of 18 residues. CDR1 SGHKS and CDR2 YYEKEE come from the germline V gene (reference sequence). CDR3 DNA sequence: TGTGCCAGCAGCTTGGGAGGATTTGATCGGGGTCCTGGATCTGAAGCTTTCTTT. This gives the protein CASSLGGFDRGPGSEAFF. Drawing the rest from reference TRBV5-5 and TRBJ1-1, the complete variable domain is DAGVTQSPTHLIKTRGQQVTLRCSPISGHKSVSWYQQVLGQGPQFIFQYYEKEERGRGNFPDRFSARQFPNYSSELNVNALLLGDSALYLCASSLGGFDRGPGSEAFFGQGTRLTVV.

The chain combines TRBV10-3 with TRBJ1-6; TRBD1 matches 10 bases. The J segment lost 7 bases and the V segment lost 6 bases, leaving 6 bases of the junction unmatched. The CDR3 has 15 amino acids. Germline CDR1 and CDR2: ENHRY and SYGVKD. Here the CDR3 DNA reads TGTGCCATCAGAGCCGGGACAGGGGACAATTCACCCCTCCACTTT. This gives the protein CAIRAGTGDNSPLHF.

The chain links TRBV9 to TRBJ1-2, with a possible D match to TRBD1 (6 bases). Germline V lookup: CDR1 SGDLS, CDR2 YYNGEE. V lost 4 bases, J lost 5 bases, and 15 bases lay in between. The CDR3 is 14 residues long. The CDR3 nucleotides are TGTGCCAGCAGCCCAGGGGCAGAAGCTTATGGCTACACCTTC. It is translated as CASSPGAEAYGYTF.

The V call is TRBV15, the J call TRBJ2-7; 7 bases match TRBD1. The CDR3 loop spans 14 amino acids. V gave up 0 bases and J gave up 4 bases; unmatched junction bases: 3. Germline V CDR1 and CDR2: LNHNV, YYDKDF (reference sequence). CDR3 DNA sequence: TGTGCCACCAGCAGAGATTCCAGGGGGTACGAGCAGTACTTC. Translating it yields CATSRDSRGYEQYF.

The rearrangement links TRBV7-3 to TRBJ1-1; a possible D gene is TRBD1 (6 bases). This CDR3 spans 13 amino acids. From germline, CDR1 is SGHTA and CDR2 FQGTGA. V lost 3 bases to trimming and J lost 4 bases, with 9 bases between them. DNA of the CDR3: TGTGCCAGCAGCTTGGACAGCTTCACTGAAGCTTTCTTT. Protein product: CASSLDSFTEAFF.

V gene TRBV2 combines with J gene TRBJ2-5; D is unresolved. The length of the CDR3 is 13 residues. CDR1 is SNHLY and CDR2 is FYNNEI in the germline V gene. V was cut by 4 bases and J by 5 bases, with 11 bases left in between. CDR3 nucleotide sequence: TGTGCCAGCAGTGTGGAGACCCTGGAGACCCAGTACTTC. It translates to CASSVETLETQYF.